One T cell receptor beta chain is described in this entry. This entry belongs to a study of blood T cell repertoires in COVID-19. Looking at the study overall: The samples span acute and convalescent COVID-19 from the United States, Italy and Spain.

Produced via immunoSEQ multiplex PCR; TCRdb's table is partial and in-frame only. The table lists approximately 85,000 clones, more than 80% of them singletons, with 25% to 35% in the top ten. Germline CDR1 WSHSY, CDR2 SAAADI. V lost 6 bases to trimming and J lost 6 bases; unmatched junction nucleotides: 17. This CDR3 is built from 17 residues. The sequenced sample consisted of peripheral blood. The chain carries TRBV10-2 and TRBJ2-3; 8 nucleotides match TRBD2. This TCR came from a middle-aged man with active or convalescent COVID-19. The CDR3 is CASRDLSLRGGGDTQYF. DNA for the CDR3: TGCGCCAGCAGGGACCTTTCCCTCCGGGGGGGTGGCGATACGCAGTATTTT.